This T cell receptor (beta chain) originates from a study of cytomegalovirus exposure and HLA in healthy donors. PCR involved 60 Vbeta and 13 Jbeta primers. Using immunoSEQ multiplex PCR, the repertoire was profiled, and TCRdb retains in-frame clones only, with some absent. Among more than 140,000 clones, more than 60% were seen once, and the ten largest hold 2.5% to 4%. The sequenced sample consisted of PBMCs. The clonotype was recovered from a middle-aged man in good health and CMV-seronegative.

In nucleotides, the CDR3 is TGTGCCAGCAGTTTAACAGGGCCTTCCTACGAGCAGTACTTC. Protein sequence: CASSLTGPSYEQYF. The chain employs TRBV27 and TRBJ2-7, with TRBD1 as a possible D gene (6 bases). Germline V gene sequence: CDR1 MNHEY, CDR2 SMNVEV (reference sequence). The CDR3 is 14 amino acids. V lost 2 bases, J lost 1 base, and 9 bases lay in between.